This T cell receptor beta chain is from a study of CD8+ T cells in alopecia areata. The CDR3 runs 15 residues. V lost 0 bases and J lost 1, with 6 bases in between. From germline, CDR1 is SGHTA and CDR2 FQGTGA. On this clone: Its antigen is not known.

Treatment indicated: oral pan-JAK inhibitor, 5-10 mg twice daily. Following extraction, RNA underwent reverse transcription to cDNA, which served as the sequencing template. The protocol was immunoSEQ multiplex PCR, while the TCRdb copy is restricted to in-frame clones and leaves out a portion. This table holds 90,000 to 120,000 clones, about 83% found once. Overall study results and limits: Scalp specimens additionally yield sequences from normal skin's resident alphabeta T cells. Association of baseline CD8+ expansion with response is uncertain owing to one nonresponder.

The chain recombines TRBV7-3 with TRBJ2-2; no reliable D call. This TCR was sampled from a human donor with alopecia areata. The material sequenced was CD8+ T cells sorted from blood, taken at week 24, from a patient treated with tofacitinib. CDR3 loop: CASSLTAGNTGELFF. The CDR3 nucleotides read TGTGCCAGCAGCTTAACTGCAGGGAACACCGGGGAGCTGTTTTTT. The variable domain in full, completed from reference TRBV7-3 and TRBJ2-2, reads GAGVSQTPSNKVTEKGKYVELRCDPISGHTALYWYRQSLGQGPEFLIYFQGTGAADDSGLPNDRFFAVRPEGSVSTLKIQRTERGDSAVYLCASSLTAGNTGELFFGEGSRLTVL.